This T cell receptor (beta chain) was sequenced for a study of beta chain features in type 1 diabetes. General study points: More deletions and fewer insertions at VDJ junctions were found in patients with type 1 diabetes. Shorter TCRB CDR3s, moderately but significantly so, were found in Type 1 diabetes patients in all four CD4+ subsets.

As regards this clone: Its antigen is not identified.

V lost 0 bases to trimming and J lost 6 bases; unmatched junction nucleotides: 6. Germline CDR1 is SGHRS and CDR2 is YFSETQ. The CDR3 length is 15 residues. Every bit of the isolated RNA underwent reverse transcription, so sequencing read expressed TCRB transcripts. The assay was immunoSEQ multiplex PCR, and TCRdb's table has in-frame clones only and misses some. The sample consists of some 120,000 clones, 17% of them appearing once. The chain carries TRBV5-1 and TRBJ1-2, with 9 bases matching TRBD1. Sequencing was performed on central memory CD4+ T cells from blood. The origin of this receptor is a man younger than 35 with type 1 diabetes. CDR3 amino acids: CASSLVGTGSDGYTF. The CDR3 DNA sequence: TGCGCCAGCAGCTTGGTCGGGACAGGGTCAGATGGCTACACCTTC.